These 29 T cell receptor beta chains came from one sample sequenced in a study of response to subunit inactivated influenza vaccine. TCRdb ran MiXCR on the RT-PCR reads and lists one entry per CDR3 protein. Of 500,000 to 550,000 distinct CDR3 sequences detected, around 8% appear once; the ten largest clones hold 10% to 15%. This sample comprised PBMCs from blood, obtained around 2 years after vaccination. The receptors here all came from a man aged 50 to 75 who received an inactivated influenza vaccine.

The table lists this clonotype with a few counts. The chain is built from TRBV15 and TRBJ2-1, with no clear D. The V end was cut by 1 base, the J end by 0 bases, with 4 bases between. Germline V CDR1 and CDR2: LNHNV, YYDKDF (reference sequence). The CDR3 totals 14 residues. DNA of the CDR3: TGTGCCACCAGCAGAGCCACCTCCTACAATGAGCAGTTCTTC. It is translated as CATSRATSYNEQFF.

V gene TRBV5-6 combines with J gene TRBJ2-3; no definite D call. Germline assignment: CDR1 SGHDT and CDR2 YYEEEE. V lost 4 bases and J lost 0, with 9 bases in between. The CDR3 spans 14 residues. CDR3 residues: CASSPTSSTDTQYF. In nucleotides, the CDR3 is TGTGCCAGCAGCCCCACATCAAGCACAGATACGCAGTATTTT.

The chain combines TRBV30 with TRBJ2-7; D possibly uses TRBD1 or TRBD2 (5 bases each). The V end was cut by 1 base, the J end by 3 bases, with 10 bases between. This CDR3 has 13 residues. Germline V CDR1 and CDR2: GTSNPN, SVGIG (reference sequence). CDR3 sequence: CAWSDGAGYEQYF. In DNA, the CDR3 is TGTGCCTGGAGTGACGGGGCGGGCTACGAGCAGTACTTC. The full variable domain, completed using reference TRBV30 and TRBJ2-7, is SQTIHQWPATLVQPVGSPLSLECTVEGTSNPNLYWYRQAAGRGLQLLFYSVGIGQISSEVPQNLSASRPQDRQFILSSKKLLLSDSGFYLCAWSDGAGYEQYFGPGTRLTVT.

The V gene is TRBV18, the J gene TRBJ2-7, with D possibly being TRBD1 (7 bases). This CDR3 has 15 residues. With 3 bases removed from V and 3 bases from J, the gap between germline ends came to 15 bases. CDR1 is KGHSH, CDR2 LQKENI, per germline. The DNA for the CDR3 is TGTGCCAGCTCACCCGGGAGCCAGGGGGGCTACGAGCAGTACTTC. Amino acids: CASSPGSQGGYEQYF.

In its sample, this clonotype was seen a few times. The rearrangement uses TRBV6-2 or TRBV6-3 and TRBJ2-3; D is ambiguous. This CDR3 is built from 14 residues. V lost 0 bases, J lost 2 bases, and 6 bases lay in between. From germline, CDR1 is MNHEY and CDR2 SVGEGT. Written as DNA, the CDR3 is TGTGCCAGCAGTTACTCGAGCCTCACAGATACGCAGTATTTT. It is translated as CASSYSSLTDTQYF.

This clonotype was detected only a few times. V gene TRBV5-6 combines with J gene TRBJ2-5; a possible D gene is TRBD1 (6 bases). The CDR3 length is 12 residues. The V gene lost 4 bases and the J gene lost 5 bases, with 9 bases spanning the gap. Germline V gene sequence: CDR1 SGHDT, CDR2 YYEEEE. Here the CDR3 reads CASSAGVETQYF. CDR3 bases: TGTGCCAGCAGCGCAGGGGTGGAGACCCAGTACTTC.

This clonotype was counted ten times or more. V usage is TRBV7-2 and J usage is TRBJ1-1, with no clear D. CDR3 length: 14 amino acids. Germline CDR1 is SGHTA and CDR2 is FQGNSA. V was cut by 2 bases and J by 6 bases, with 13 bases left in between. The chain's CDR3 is CASSLNSFGAEAFF. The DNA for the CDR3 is TGTGCCAGCAGCTTAAATAGTTTCGGTGCTGAAGCTTTCTTT. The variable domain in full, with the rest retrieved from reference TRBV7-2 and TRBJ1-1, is GAGVSQSPSNKVTEKGKDVELRCDPISGHTALYWYRQSLGQGLEFLIYFQGNSAPDKSGLPSDRFSAERTGGSVSTLTIQRTQQEDSAVYLCASSLNSFGAEAFFGQGTRLTVV.

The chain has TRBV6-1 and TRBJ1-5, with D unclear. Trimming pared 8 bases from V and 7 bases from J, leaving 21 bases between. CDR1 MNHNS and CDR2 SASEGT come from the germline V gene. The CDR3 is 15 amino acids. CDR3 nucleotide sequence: TGTGCCAGCGCCCCAGTACGCCCTGGGGTACAGCCCCAGCATTTT. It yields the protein CASAPVRPGVQPQHF.

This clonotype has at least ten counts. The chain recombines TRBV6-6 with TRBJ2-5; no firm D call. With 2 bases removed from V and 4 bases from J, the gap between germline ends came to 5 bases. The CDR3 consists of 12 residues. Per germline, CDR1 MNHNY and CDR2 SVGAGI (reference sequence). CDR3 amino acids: CASSYGGETQYF. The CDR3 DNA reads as TGTGCCAGCAGTTACGGCGGAGAGACCCAGTACTTC.

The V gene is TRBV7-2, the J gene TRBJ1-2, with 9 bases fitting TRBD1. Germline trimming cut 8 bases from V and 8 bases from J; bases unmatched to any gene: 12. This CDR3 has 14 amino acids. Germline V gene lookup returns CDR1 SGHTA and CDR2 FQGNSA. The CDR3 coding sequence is TGTGCCAGCGGGTGGGGACAGGGATTTCGCGGCTACACCTTC. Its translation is CASGWGQGFRGYTF.

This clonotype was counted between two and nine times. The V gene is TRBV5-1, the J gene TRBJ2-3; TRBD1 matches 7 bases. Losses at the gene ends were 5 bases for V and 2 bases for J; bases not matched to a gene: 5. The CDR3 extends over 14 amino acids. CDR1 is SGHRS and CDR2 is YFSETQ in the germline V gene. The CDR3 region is CASRLTGYTDTQYF. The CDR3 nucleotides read TGCGCCAGCAGATTGACAGGGTACACAGATACGCAGTATTTT.

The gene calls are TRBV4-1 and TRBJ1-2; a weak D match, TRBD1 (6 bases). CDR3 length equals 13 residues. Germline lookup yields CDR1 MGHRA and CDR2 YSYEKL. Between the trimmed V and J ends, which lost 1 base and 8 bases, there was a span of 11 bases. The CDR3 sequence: CASSQAGAEGYTF. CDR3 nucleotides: TGCGCCAGCAGCCAAGCGGGGGCTGAGGGCTACACCTTC.

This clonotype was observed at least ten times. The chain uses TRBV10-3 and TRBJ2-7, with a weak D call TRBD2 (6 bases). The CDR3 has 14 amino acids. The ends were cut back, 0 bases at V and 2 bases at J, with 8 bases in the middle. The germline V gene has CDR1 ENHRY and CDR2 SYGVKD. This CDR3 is CAISESGGPYEQYF. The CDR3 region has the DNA TGTGCCATCAGTGAGTCGGGGGGTCCCTACGAGCAGTACTTC.

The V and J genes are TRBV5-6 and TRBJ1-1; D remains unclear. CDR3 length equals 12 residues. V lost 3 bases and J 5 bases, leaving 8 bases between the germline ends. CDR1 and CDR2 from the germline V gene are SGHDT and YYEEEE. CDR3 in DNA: TGTGCCAGCAGCTCCCAGGCAACTGAAGCTTTCTTT. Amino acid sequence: CASSSQATEAFF.

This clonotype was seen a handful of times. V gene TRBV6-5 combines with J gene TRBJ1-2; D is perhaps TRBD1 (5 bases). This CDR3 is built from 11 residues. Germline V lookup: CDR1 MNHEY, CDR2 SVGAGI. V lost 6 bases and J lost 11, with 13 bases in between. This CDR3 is CASRKGVEYTF. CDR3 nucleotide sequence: TGTGCCAGCAGAAAAGGGGTAGAGTACACCTTC.

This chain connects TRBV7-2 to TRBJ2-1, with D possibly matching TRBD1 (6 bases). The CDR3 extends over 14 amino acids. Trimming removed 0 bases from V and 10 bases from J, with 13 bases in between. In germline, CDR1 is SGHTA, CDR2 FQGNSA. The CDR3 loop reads CASSLAYRAGEQFF. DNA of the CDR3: TGTGCCAGCAGCTTAGCCTACAGGGCTGGGGAGCAGTTCTTC.

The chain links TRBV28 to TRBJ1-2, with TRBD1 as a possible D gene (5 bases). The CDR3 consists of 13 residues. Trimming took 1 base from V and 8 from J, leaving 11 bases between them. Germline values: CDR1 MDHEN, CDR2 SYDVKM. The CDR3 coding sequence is TGTGCCAGCAGTTTATCCCGACAGTACGGCTACACCTTC. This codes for CASSLSRQYGYTF.

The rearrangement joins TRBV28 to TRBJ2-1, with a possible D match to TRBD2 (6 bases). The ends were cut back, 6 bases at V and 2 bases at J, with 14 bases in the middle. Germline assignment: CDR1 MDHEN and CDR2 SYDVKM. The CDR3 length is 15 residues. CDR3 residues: CASSRLDRAYNEQFF. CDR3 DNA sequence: TGTGCCAGCAGCAGACTAGATCGGGCCTACAATGAGCAGTTCTTC.

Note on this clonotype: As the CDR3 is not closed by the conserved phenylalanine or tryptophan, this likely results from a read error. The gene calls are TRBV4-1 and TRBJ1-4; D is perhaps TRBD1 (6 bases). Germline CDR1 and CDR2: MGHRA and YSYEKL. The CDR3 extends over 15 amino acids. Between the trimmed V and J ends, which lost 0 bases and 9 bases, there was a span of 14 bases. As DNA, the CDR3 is TGCGCCAGCAGCCAAGAGAGGTTGGGGGCGAAAAAACTGTTTGTT. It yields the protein CASSQERLGAKKLFV.

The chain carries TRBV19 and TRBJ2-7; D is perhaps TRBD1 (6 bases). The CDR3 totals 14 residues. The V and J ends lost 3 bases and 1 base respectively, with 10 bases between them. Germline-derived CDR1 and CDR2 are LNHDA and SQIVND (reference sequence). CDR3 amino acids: CASSITGLSYEQYF. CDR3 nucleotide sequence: TGTGCCAGTAGTATCACAGGGCTTTCCTACGAGCAGTACTTC.

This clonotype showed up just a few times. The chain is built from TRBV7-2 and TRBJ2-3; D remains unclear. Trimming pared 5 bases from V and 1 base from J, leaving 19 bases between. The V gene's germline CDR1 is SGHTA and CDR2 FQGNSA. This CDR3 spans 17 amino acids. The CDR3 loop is CASSLFYNPSRTDTQYF. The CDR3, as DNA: TGTGCCAGCAGCCTCTTCTACAACCCCTCACGCACAGATACGCAGTATTTT.

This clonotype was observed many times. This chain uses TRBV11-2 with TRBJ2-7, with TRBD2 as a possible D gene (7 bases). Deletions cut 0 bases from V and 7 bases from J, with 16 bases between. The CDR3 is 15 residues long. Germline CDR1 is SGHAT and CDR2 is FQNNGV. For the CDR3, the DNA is TGTGCCAGCAGCTTAGATCCGCGGGGGCTGTGGGAGCAGTACTTC. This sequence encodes CASSLDPRGLWEQYF.

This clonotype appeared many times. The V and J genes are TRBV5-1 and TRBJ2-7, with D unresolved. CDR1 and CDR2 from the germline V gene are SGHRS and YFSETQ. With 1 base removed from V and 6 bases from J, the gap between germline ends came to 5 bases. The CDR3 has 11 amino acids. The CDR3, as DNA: TGCGCCAGCAGCTTGTATAGCGAGCAGTACTTC. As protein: CASSLYSEQYF.

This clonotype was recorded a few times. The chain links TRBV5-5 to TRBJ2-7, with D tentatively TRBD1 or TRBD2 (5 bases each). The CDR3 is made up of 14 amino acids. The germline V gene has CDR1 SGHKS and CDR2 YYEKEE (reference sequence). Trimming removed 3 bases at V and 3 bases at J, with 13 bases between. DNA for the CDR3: TGTGCCAGCAGCTCCCGGGACGACTTCTACGAGCAGTACTTC. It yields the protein CASSSRDDFYEQYF.

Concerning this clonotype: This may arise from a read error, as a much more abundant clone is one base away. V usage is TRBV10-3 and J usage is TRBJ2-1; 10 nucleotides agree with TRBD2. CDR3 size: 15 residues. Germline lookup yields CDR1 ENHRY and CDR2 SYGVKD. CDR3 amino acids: CAISSGLAVYKEQFF. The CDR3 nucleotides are TGTGCCATCAGCAGCGGACTAGCGGTCTACAAGGAGCAGTTCTTC.

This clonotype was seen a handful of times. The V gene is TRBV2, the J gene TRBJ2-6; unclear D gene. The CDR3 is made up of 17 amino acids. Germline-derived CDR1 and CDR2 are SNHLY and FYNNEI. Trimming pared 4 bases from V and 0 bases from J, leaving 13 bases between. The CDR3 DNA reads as TGTGCCAGCAGTGTCTTAGGACGAGGCTCTGGGGCCAACGTCCTGACTTTC. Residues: CASSVLGRGSGANVLTF.

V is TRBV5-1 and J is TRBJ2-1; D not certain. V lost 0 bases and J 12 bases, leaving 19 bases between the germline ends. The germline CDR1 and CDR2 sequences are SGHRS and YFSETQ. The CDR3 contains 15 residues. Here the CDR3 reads CASSLELSLPGGQFF. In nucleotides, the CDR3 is TGCGCCAGCAGCTTGGAGCTGTCGCTACCAGGCGGGCAGTTCTTC.

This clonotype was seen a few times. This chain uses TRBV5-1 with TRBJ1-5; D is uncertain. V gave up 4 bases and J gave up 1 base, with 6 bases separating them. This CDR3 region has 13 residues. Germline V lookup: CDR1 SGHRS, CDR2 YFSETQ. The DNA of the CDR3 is TGCGCCAGCAGCCCTGAAAGCAATCAGCCCCAGCATTTT. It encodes CASSPESNQPQHF.

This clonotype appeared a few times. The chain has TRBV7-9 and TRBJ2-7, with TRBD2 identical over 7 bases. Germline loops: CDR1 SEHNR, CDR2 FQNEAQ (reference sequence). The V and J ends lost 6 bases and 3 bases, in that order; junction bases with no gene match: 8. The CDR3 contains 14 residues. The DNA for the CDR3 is TGTGCCAGCAGTTCGGGGGGAATGGGCTACGAGCAGTACTTC. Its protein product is CASSSGGMGYEQYF. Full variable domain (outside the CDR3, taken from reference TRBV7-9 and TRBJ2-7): DTGVSQNPRHKITKRGQNVTFRCDPISEHNRLYWYRQTLGQGPEFLTYFQNEAQLEKSRLLSDRFSAERPKGSFSTLEIQRTEQGDSAMYLCASSSGGMGYEQYFGPGTRLTVT.